The sequence of this T cell receptor beta chain was determined in a study of cytomegalovirus exposure and HLA in healthy donors. Findings of the study overall: Upon later analysis, HLA-associated TCR beta chains proved more clonally expanded than other, equally common chains. Analysis performed later found 16,951 TCR beta sequences associated with HLA alleles at 0.05 false discovery rate.

Germline CDR1 reads SGDLS; CDR2 reads YYNGEE. This CDR3 has 16 residues. Unmatched junction bases numbered 9, after V lost 0 bases and J lost 7 bases. Note on this clone: The antigen is unknown.

The PCR employed 60 Vbeta primers together with 13 Jbeta primers. Produced via immunoSEQ multiplex PCR; TCRdb's table is partial and in-frame only. Of 160,000 or so clones listed, around 78% are singletons. The source is a woman aged 40 to 49 in good health and CMV-seropositive. The chain links TRBV9 to TRBJ1-2, with 10 bases matching TRBD1. Sequencing was carried out using PBMCs. CDR3 protein: CASSVDPWTGGGGYTF. The CDR3, as DNA: TGTGCCAGCAGCGTAGATCCGTGGACAGGGGGAGGTGGCTACACCTTC.